Listed here are 18 T cell receptor beta chains from one sample, sequenced in a study of T-cell reconstitution after alpha-beta-depleted transplantation in children. Unique molecular identifiers featured in how the TCRbeta library was prepared. MiXCR was run by TCRdb on the PCR reads, yielding one entry per CDR3 protein. Of fewer than 250,000 distinct CDR3 sequences in the sample, roughly 18% are singletons; the top ten hold around two fifths. The sample here was PBMCs, mostly from graft donor cells, taken 360 days after TCRalphabeta/CD19-depleted stem cell transplant. The receptor source for this set is a male patient aged 2-9 years who had a stem cell transplant for acute lymphoblastic leukemia, so the T cells may come from the graft donor.

The sample holds a few counts of this clonotype. The chain links TRBV19 to TRBJ2-2; unclear D gene. The germline V and J ends were trimmed by 3 bases and 2 bases, with 7 bases remaining between them. This CDR3 is built from 14 residues. Germline CDR1 is LNHDA and CDR2 is SQIVND (reference sequence). Here the CDR3 DNA reads TGTGCCAGTAGTATTCGTTTCAACACCGGGGAGCTGTTTTTT. Protein sequence: CASSIRFNTGELFF.

This clonotype was observed many times. The chain has TRBV10-3 and TRBJ2-3; no reliable D call. CDR3 length: 12 amino acids. Germline assignment: CDR1 ENHRY and CDR2 SYGVKD. V shed 0 bases and J shed 5 bases, with 3 bases lying between them. Here the CDR3 reads CAISESGDTQYF. The CDR3 DNA is TGTGCCATCAGTGAGTCAGGAGATACGCAGTATTTT.

This sequence joins TRBV18 and TRBJ2-1; no reliable D call. The germline V gene encodes CDR1 KGHSH and CDR2 LQKENI. V lost 2 bases, J lost 5 bases, and 10 bases lay in between. This CDR3 region has 14 residues. Here the CDR3 DNA reads TGTGCCAGCTCACCAGGGTGGGAAAACAATGAGCAGTTCTTC. It translates to CASSPGWENNEQFF. Looking up the rest from reference TRBV18 and TRBJ2-1 gives the full variable domain: NAGVMQNPRHLVRRRGQEARLRCSPMKGHSHVYWYRQLPEEGLKFMVYLQKENIIDESGMPKERFSAEFPKEGPSILRIQQVVRGDSAAYFCASSPGWENNEQFFGPGTRLTVL.

This clonotype appeared a few times. The gene calls are TRBV18 and TRBJ1-6; 7 positions match TRBD1. With 3 bases clipped from V and 5 bases from J, the junction kept 1 base outside the gene matches. Germline V CDR1 and CDR2: KGHSH, LQKENI. This CDR3 has 14 residues. CDR3 sequence reads: CASSPTGDNSPLHF. Written as DNA, the CDR3 is TGTGCCAGCTCACCCACAGGGGATAATTCACCCCTCCACTTT.

The chain employs TRBV11-2 and TRBJ2-1; D uncertain. Trimming removed 1 base from V and 9 bases from J, with 4 bases in between. There are 11 residues in the CDR3. CDR1 is SGHAT and CDR2 is FQNNGV in the germline V gene. Here the CDR3 reads CASSLATEQFF. The CDR3, as DNA: TGTGCCAGCAGCTTAGCTACTGAGCAGTTCTTC.

CDR3 residues: CASIGTRETQYF. CDR3 in DNA: TGTGCCAGCATTGGGACGAGAGAGACCCAGTACTTC. The chain employs TRBV6-2 or TRBV6-3 and TRBJ2-5, with D perhaps being TRBD1 or TRBD2 (5 bases each). The CDR3 is 12 amino acids. The germline V gene has CDR1 MNHEY and CDR2 SVGEGT. Trimming removed 7 bases from V and 4 bases from J, with 10 bases in between.

This clonotype was picked up a small number of times. The chain carries TRBV12-3 or TRBV12-4 and TRBJ1-1; tentative D call: TRBD1 (5 bases). Trimming removed 5 bases at V and 2 bases at J, with 9 bases between. This CDR3 comprises 13 residues. For the CDR3, the DNA is TGTGCCAGCAGTCTCAGGGACAACACTGAAGCTTTCTTT. Translation gives CASSLRDNTEAFF.

This clonotype was detected ten times or more. An end of the junction differs from the germline gene, which may be a read error. The chain is built from TRBV7-9 and TRBJ2-1; no definite D call. The CDR3 totals 11 residues. Germline values: CDR1 SEHNR, CDR2 FQNEAQ (reference sequence). CDR3 sequence: CASSSGRARVF. CDR3 bases: TGTGCCAGCAGCTCCGGTCGAGCTAGGGTCTTC.

The CDR3 sequence: CASSLTSGYEQYF. The CDR3 DNA follows: TGTGCCAGCAGTTTGACTAGCGGCTACGAGCAGTACTTC. The genes are TRBV12-3 or TRBV12-4 and TRBJ2-7; 9 positions match TRBD2. This CDR3 region has 13 residues. Germline trimming cut 3 bases from V and 3 bases from J; bases unmatched to any gene: 0.

This clonotype showed up just a few times. V is TRBV12-3 or TRBV12-4 and J is TRBJ2-5; 11 nucleotides align to TRBD2. Trimming at V came to 7 bases and at J to 5 bases, leaving 9 bases not matched to a gene. This CDR3 has 15 residues. This CDR3 reads CASNLTSGRVETQYF. CDR3 DNA sequence: TGTGCCAGCAACCTAACTAGCGGGAGAGTGGAGACCCAGTACTTC.

The table lists this clonotype with a few counts. V gene TRBV7-9 combines with J gene TRBJ1-1; possibly TRBD1 for D (5 bases). CDR1 is SEHNR, CDR2 FQNEAQ, per germline (reference sequence). This CDR3 is built from 13 residues. Trimming shortened V by 8 bases and J by 5 bases, and 15 bases separated the two germline ends. This CDR3 is CASSGGSVTEAFF. The CDR3, as DNA: TGTGCCAGCTCGGGGGGGTCCGTTACTGAAGCTTTCTTT.

This clonotype was found a few times. The rearrangement uses TRBV20-1 and TRBJ2-7; possibly TRBD1 or TRBD2 for D (5 bases each). V was shortened by 6 bases and J by 5 bases, with 20 bases between the two germline ends. This CDR3 comprises 14 residues. Germline V gene lookup returns CDR1 DFQATT and CDR2 SNEGSKA (reference sequence). The DNA for the CDR3 is TGCAGTGCCCCACGTCGGGGCAGGGTGGACGAGCAGTACTTC. This sequence encodes CSAPRRGRVDEQYF.

The J gene is TRBJ1-2, the V gene TRBV7-2; maybe TRBD1 (5 bases). V shed 1 base and J shed 0 bases, with 15 bases lying between them. Per the germline V gene, CDR1 is SGHTA and CDR2 is FQGNSA. The CDR3 is 17 residues long. Written as DNA, the CDR3 is TGTGCCAGCAGCTTAGTGGGTCTGACAGCAGCTAACTATGGCTACACCTTC. Translating gives CASSLVGLTAANYGYTF.

The V call is TRBV19, the J call TRBJ1-5; D remains ambiguous. V lost 1 base and J lost 0, with 7 bases in between. The CDR3 has 15 residues. Looked up from germline, CDR1 is LNHDA and CDR2 is SQIVND (reference sequence). CDR3 sequence reads: CASSIVGVSNQPQHF. The CDR3 bases are TGTGCCAGTAGTATAGTAGGCGTTAGCAATCAGCCCCAGCATTTT.

This clonotype has more than one count but fewer than ten. The V gene is TRBV7-2, the J gene TRBJ2-2, with D perhaps TRBD1 (7 bases). This CDR3 has 16 residues. Germline values: CDR1 SGHTA, CDR2 FQGNSA. V was pared by 1 base and J by 7 bases, with 16 bases between. As DNA, the CDR3 is TGTGCCAGCAGCTTAGAGGTCAGGGGGGCCTTCGGGGAGCTGTTTTTT. This codes for CASSLEVRGAFGELFF.

This clonotype was seen repeatedly, ten times or more. This chain connects TRBV29-1 to TRBJ1-2; no reliable D call. The length of the CDR3 is 13 residues. The germline CDR1 and CDR2 sequences are SQVTM and ANQGSEA. Trimming shortened V by 4 bases and J by 1 base, and 10 bases separated the two germline ends. The CDR3 DNA reads as TGCAGCGTTGGGTGGGCCAATAACTATGGCTACACCTTC. It is translated as CSVGWANNYGYTF. The whole variable domain, remainder taken from reference TRBV29-1 and TRBJ1-2, is SAVISQKPSRDICQRGTSLTIQCQVDSQVTMMFWYRQQPGQSLTLIATANQGSEATYESGFVIDKFPISRPNLTFSTLTVSNMSPEDSSIYLCSVGWANNYGYTFGSGTRLTVV.

The chain combines TRBV27 with TRBJ2-7; a possible D gene is TRBD2 (7 bases). This CDR3 has 15 amino acids. V lost 6 bases and J 0 bases, leaving 15 bases between the germline ends. Per the germline V gene, CDR1 is MNHEY and CDR2 is SMNVEV (reference sequence). CDR3 DNA: TGTGCCAGCAGACCCAAGGGGGGGAGCTCCTACGAGCAGTACTTC. Residues: CASRPKGGSSYEQYF.

This clonotype was recorded a few times. This chain uses TRBV4-1 with TRBJ2-1, with a tentative D call TRBD2 (7 bases). The CDR3 loop spans 17 amino acids. CDR1 is MGHRA and CDR2 is YSYEKL in the germline V gene. V lost 5 bases to trimming and J lost 5 bases, with 22 bases between them. The DNA of the CDR3 is TGCGCCAGCAGCACAACGGCGGGGGCTGTGAATCACAATGAGCAGTTCTTC. Protein product: CASSTTAGAVNHNEQFF.